One T cell receptor (beta chain) is described in this entry. This specimen comes from a study of blood T cell repertoires in COVID-19. Germline V CDR1 and CDR2: ENHRY, SYGVKD. The CDR3 loop spans 13 amino acids. V lost 8 bases, J lost 5 bases, and 13 bases lay in between. TCRdb's table, derived via immunoSEQ multiplex PCR, lists solely in-frame clones and lacks some. Among some 530,000 clones, 80% to 90% were seen once, and the ten largest hold about 3.2%. The sequencing input was peripheral blood. The rearrangement joins TRBV10-3 to TRBJ2-1; perhaps TRBD1 as D (5 bases). The receptor's source is a human donor in a cohort sampled during active COVID-19. Here the CDR3 DNA reads TGTGCCATCGGAAATCAGGGCCACAATGAGCAGTTCTTC. Amino acid sequence: CAIGNQGHNEQFF.